A single T cell receptor beta chain is shown here with its context. Its target is unknown. Assay: immunoSEQ multiplex PCR; the TCRdb copy retains only in-frame clones and omits some. The table shows about 70,000 clones, with 80% to 90% occurring only once. Germline V gene data show CDR1 as MNHEY and CDR2 as SVGAGI. The CDR3 is made up of 13 amino acids. V lost 6 bases and J 3 bases, leaving 12 bases between the germline ends. This sample was included in a study of lymphopenia after photon versus proton radiotherapy. Whole-study findings and limits: Post-nadir TCR diversity decline inversely tracked overall survival among those who died. Post-nadir diversity loss with photons came from oligoclonal expansion, particularly CD8+ Temra cells. Photon-treated patients lost naive T cells and TCR diversity; proton-treated stayed stable. Better survival with proton therapy was suggested as possible, not demonstrated.

This chain uses TRBV6-5 with TRBJ2-7, with a tentative D call TRBD1 (5 bases). The sequence derives from an elderly man with esophageal cancer. Sequenced here: peripheral blood, sampled from a patient treated with proton-based radiotherapy. The CDR3 is CASSYNRFYEQYF. The DNA of the CDR3 is TGTGCCAGCAGCTATAACAGGTTCTACGAGCAGTACTTC.